The 7 T cell receptor beta chains reported below all come from one sample, sequenced in a study of blood T cells in healthy people across ages. A second about 7 to 11 cycle PCR used barcoded and J-beta primers. TCRdb called the 5' RACE reads again in MiXCR, with one record for every CDR3 protein. The sample yields about 670,000 distinct CDR3 sequences, around 43% seen once. The sequenced sample was blood. The source is a man older than 75 in good health.

This clonotype has a single count. The J gene is TRBJ2-4, the V gene TRBV4-3; the D gene is possibly TRBD1 (5 bases). V gave up 3 bases and J gave up 3 bases, with 12 bases separating them. The CDR3 contains 15 residues. Germline CDR1 and CDR2: LGHNA and YSLEER. CDR3 protein: CASSQTQDGKNIQYF. The CDR3 DNA is TGCGCCAGCAGCCAGACACAGGACGGCAAAAACATTCAGTACTTC.

Turning to this clonotype: A read error may produce the germline difference seen at one junction end. The chain links TRBV9 to TRBJ2-7, with D possibly TRBD1 on 6 matching bases. Germline V gives CDR1 SGDLS, CDR2 YYNGEE. The CDR3 extends over 14 amino acids. DNA of the CDR3: TGTGCCTGCAGCCCTAGACAGGAGAACTACGAGCAGTACTTC. Protein sequence: CACSPRQENYEQYF.

The chain combines TRBV6-5 with TRBJ2-3; 12 positions match TRBD2. From germline, CDR1 is MNHEY and CDR2 SVGAGI. J was trimmed by 5 bases and V by 2 bases; bases with no gene match: 5. This CDR3 region has 16 residues. This CDR3 reads CASSYASGRAVDTQYF. The CDR3 coding sequence is TGTGCCAGCAGTTACGCTAGCGGGAGGGCCGTAGATACGCAGTATTTT.

This clonotype was recorded many times. The genes are TRBV13 and TRBJ2-7; maybe TRBD2 (5 bases). The CDR3 has 15 amino acids. Germline values: CDR1 PRHDT, CDR2 FYEKMQ (reference sequence). V shed 0 bases and J shed 0 bases, with 9 bases lying between them. CDR3 coding DNA: TGTGCCAGCAGCTTAGGACAACGGGGCTCCTACGAGCAGTACTTC. Protein sequence: CASSLGQRGSYEQYF.

CDR3 bases: TGTGCCAGCAGCGCGACCCCTGGGGGTGCCACCGGGGAGCTGTTTTTT. This translates into CASSATPGGATGELFF. The V and J genes are TRBV9 and TRBJ2-2; either TRBD1 or TRBD2 may supply D (5 bases each). V lost 3 bases to trimming and J lost 4 bases, with 16 bases between them. The CDR3 has 16 amino acids. Germline lookup yields CDR1 SGDLS and CDR2 YYNGEE.

This clonotype was seen a handful of times. The V call is TRBV6-2 or TRBV6-3, the J call TRBJ2-7, with TRBD2 identical over 7 bases. From germline, CDR1 is MNHEY and CDR2 SVGEGT. CDR3 size: 17 residues. With 4 bases clipped from V and 2 bases from J, the junction kept 14 bases outside the gene matches. The DNA of the CDR3 is TGTGCCAGCAGTTTGAGGCTGGGAGGGGATTCAGCCTACGAGCAGTACTTC. Protein sequence: CASSLRLGGDSAYEQYF.

The chain is built from TRBV28 and TRBJ1-5; D perhaps matches TRBD1 (6 bases). Germline V lookup: CDR1 MDHEN, CDR2 SYDVKM. The CDR3 has 14 amino acids. V gave up 6 bases and J gave up 3 bases, with 12 bases separating them. CDR3 residues: CASRVGQVNQPQHF. The CDR3 DNA follows: TGTGCCAGCAGGGTGGGACAAGTCAATCAGCCCCAGCATTTT. The whole variable domain, filled in from reference TRBV28 and TRBJ1-5, reads DVKVTQSSRYLVKRTGEKVFLECVQDMDHENMFWYRQDPGLGLRLIYFSYDVKMKEKGDIPEGYSVSREKKERFSLILESASTNQTSMYLCASRVGQVNQPQHFGDGTRLSIL.